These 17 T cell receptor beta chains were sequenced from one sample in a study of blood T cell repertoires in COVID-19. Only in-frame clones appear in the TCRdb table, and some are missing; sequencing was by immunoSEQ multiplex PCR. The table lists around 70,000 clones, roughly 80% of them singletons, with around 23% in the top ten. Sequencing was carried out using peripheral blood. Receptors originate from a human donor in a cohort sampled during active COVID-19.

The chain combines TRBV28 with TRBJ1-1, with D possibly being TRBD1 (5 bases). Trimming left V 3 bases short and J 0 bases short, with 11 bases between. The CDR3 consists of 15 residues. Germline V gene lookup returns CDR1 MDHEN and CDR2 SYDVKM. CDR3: CASSFVGRVNTEAFF. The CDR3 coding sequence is TGTGCCAGCAGTTTCGTCGGCAGGGTGAACACTGAAGCTTTCTTT. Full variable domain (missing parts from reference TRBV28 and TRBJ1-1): DVKVTQSSRYLVKRTGEKVFLECVQDMDHENMFWYRQDPGLGLRLIYFSYDVKMKEKGDIPEGYSVSREKKERFSLILESASTNQTSMYLCASSFVGRVNTEAFFGQGTRLTVV.

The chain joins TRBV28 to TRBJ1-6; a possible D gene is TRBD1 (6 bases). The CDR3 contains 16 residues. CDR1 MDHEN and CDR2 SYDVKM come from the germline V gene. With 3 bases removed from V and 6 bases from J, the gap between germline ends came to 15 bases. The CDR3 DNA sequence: TGTGCCAGCAGTTTCGGCTACAGGGAGATTAATTCACCCCTCCACTTT. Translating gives CASSFGYREINSPLHF.

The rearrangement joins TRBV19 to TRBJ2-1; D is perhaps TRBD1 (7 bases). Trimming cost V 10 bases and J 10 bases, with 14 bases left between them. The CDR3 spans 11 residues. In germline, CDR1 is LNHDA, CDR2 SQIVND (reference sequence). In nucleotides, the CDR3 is TGTGCCACCAGGGGGGACACCGAGCAGTTCTTC. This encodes CATRGDTEQFF.

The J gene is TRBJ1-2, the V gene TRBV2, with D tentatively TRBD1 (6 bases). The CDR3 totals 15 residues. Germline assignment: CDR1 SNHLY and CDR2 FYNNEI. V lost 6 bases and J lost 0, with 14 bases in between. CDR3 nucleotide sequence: TGTGCCAGCAGCCCACTTAGGACAGCTAACTATGGCTACACCTTC. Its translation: CASSPLRTANYGYTF.

The CDR3 bases are TGTGCCAGCAGCTTAGAAGAGGGAGGAGCGGGAGGGTTTTACAATGAGCAGTTCTTC. It encodes CASSLEEGGAGGFYNEQFF. This chain links TRBV7-2 with TRBJ2-1, with 10 bases matching TRBD2. V gave up 1 base and J gave up 4 bases; unmatched junction bases: 13. CDR1 is SGHTA, CDR2 FQGNSA, per germline. The CDR3 totals 19 residues.

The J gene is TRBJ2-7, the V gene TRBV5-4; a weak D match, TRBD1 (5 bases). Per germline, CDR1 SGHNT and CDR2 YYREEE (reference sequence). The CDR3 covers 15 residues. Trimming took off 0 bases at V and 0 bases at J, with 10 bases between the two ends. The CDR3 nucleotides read TGTGCCAGCAGCTTGGGGCAGGGTTCCTCCTACGAGCAGTACTTC. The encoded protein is CASSLGQGSSYEQYF.

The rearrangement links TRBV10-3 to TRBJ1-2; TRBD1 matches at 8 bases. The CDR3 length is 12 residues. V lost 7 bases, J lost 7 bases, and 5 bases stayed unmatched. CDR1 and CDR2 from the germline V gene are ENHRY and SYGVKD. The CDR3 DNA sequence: TGTGCCATCACTACGGACAGGGTTGGCTACACCTTC. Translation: CAITTDRVGYTF.

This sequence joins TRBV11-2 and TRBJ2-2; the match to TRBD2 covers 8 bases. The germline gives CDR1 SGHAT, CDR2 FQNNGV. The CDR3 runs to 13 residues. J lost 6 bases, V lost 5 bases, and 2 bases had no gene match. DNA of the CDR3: TGTGCCAGCAGCCCCGGGGGGGCCGGGGAGCTGTTTTTT. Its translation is CASSPGGAGELFF.

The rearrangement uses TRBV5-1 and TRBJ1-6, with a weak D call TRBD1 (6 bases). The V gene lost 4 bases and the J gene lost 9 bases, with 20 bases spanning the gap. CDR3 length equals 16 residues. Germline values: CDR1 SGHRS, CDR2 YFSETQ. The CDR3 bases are TGCGCCAGCAGCCTTCGGACAGAAAGAGGAGGTTCACCCCTCCACTTT. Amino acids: CASSLRTERGGSPLHF.

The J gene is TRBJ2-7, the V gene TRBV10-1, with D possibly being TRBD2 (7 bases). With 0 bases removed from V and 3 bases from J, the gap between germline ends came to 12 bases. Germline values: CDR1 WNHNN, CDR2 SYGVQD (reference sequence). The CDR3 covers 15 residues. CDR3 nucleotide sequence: TGCGCCAGCAGTGAGTCCGGGGGGCCGATCTACGAGCAGTACTTC. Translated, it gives CASSESGGPIYEQYF.

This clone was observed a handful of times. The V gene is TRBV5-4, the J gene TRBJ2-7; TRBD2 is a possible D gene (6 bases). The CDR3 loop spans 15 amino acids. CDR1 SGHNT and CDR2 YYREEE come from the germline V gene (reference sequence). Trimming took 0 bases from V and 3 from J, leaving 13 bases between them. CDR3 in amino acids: CASSLAGRGNYEQYF. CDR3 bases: TGTGCCAGCAGCTTGGCCGGGAGAGGGAACTACGAGCAGTACTTC.

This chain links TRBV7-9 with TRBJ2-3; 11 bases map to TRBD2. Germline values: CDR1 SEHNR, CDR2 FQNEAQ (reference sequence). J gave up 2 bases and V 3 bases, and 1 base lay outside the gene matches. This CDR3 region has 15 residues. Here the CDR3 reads CASSLGLADTDTQYF. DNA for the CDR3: TGTGCCAGCAGCTTGGGACTAGCGGACACAGATACGCAGTATTTT.

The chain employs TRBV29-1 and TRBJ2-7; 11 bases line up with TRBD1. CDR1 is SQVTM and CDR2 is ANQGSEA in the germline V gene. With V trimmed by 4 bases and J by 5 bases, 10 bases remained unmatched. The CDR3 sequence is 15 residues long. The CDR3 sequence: CSVVLGTGGVDEQYF. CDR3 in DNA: TGCAGCGTTGTGTTGGGGACAGGGGGTGTGGACGAGCAGTACTTC.

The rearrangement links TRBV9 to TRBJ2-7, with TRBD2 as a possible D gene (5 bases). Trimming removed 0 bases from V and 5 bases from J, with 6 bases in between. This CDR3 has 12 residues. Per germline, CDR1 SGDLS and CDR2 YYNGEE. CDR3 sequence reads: CASSVAGDEQYF. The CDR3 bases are TGTGCCAGCAGCGTAGCCGGGGACGAGCAGTACTTC.

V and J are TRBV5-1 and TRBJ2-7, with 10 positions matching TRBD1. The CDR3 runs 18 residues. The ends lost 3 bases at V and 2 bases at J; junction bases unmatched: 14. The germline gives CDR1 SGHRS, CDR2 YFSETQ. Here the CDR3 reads CASSSHGVGTGVTYEQYF. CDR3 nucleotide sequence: TGCGCCAGCAGCTCCCATGGGGTCGGGACAGGGGTAACCTACGAGCAGTACTTC.

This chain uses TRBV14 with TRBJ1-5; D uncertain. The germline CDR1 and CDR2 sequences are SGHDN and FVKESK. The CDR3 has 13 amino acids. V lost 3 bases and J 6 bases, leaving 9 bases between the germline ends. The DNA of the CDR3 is TGTGCCAGCAGCCAGTGGGGAGGTCAGCCCCAGCATTTT. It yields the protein CASSQWGGQPQHF.

The CDR3 loop is CASLSGTESSYNEQFF. The CDR3 region has the DNA TGTGCCAGTCTTTCCGGGACAGAAAGCTCCTACAATGAGCAGTTCTTC. The chain joins TRBV19 to TRBJ2-1, with 7 bases aligning to TRBD1. The CDR3 has 16 amino acids. V lost 8 bases, J lost 0 bases, and 10 bases stayed unmatched. Germline V CDR1 and CDR2: LNHDA, SQIVND (reference sequence). The whole variable domain, filled in from reference TRBV19 and TRBJ2-1, reads DGGITQSPKYLFRKEGQNVTLSCEQNLNHDAMYWYRQDPGQGLRLIYYSQIVNDFQKGDIAEGYSVSREKKESFPLTVTSAQKNPTAFYLCASLSGTESSYNEQFFGPGTRLTVL.